The 32 T cell receptor beta chains reported below all come from one sample, sequenced in a study of cytomegalovirus exposure and HLA in healthy donors. PCR involved 60 Vbeta and 13 Jbeta primers. The table came from immunoSEQ multiplex PCR; TCRdb's copy has only in-frame clones and leaves some out. The sample has fewer than 120,000 clones, less than 85% seen once. Sequenced material: PBMCs. The receptors originated from a man younger than 40 in good health and CMV-seropositive.

This chain joins TRBV7-2 and TRBJ2-5, with D perhaps TRBD2 (5 bases). V dropped 4 bases and J dropped 9 bases, with 18 bases sitting between them. Germline lookup yields CDR1 SGHTA and CDR2 FQGNSA. CDR3 size: 14 residues. In DNA form, the CDR3 reads TGTGCCAGCAGCTCGATGACACGGTGGGAGCCCCAGTACTTC. Protein: CASSSMTRWEPQYF.

V gene TRBV11-2 combines with J gene TRBJ2-5; 9 bases line up with TRBD2. V dropped 4 bases and J dropped 5; count of bases not matched to a gene: 5. Looked up from germline, CDR1 is SGHAT and CDR2 is FQNNGV. The CDR3 totals 14 residues. DNA for the CDR3: TGTGCCAGCAGCTCCGGACTAGCGTTGGAGACCCAGTACTTC. Its translation is CASSSGLALETQYF.

The V gene is TRBV21-1, the J gene TRBJ2-3; the DNA was not used to check the table's D call, TRBD1. TRBV21-1 is listed as a pseudogene. The CDR3 covers 16 residues. The CDR3 DNA reads TGTGCCAGCAGCGCCCCCGGGACAGGGGGCCGAGATACGCAGTATTTT. Amino acid sequence: CASSAPGTGGRDTQYF.

The chain couples TRBV14 to TRBJ2-7, with 9 bases identical to TRBD1. V trimming: 5 bases; J trimming: 2 bases; junction bases outside the gene matches: 7. CDR3 length: 15 amino acids. The germline CDR1 and CDR2 sequences are SGHDN and FVKESK. CDR3 DNA: TGTGCCAGCAGCGGACAGGGGCTGGGGGCCTACGAGCAGTACTTC. Amino acid sequence: CASSGQGLGAYEQYF.

The V and J genes are TRBV29-1 and TRBJ2-2; TRBD2 agrees at 7 bases. Germline loops: CDR1 SQVTM, CDR2 ANQGSEA. This CDR3 has 16 amino acids. The J segment lost 5 bases and the V segment lost 0 bases, leaving 9 bases of the junction unmatched. The CDR3 loop is CSVEDRLAAGTGELFF. The CDR3 nucleotides read TGCAGCGTTGAAGATCGGCTAGCGGCTGGAACCGGGGAGCTGTTTTTT.

This chain joins TRBV4-3 and TRBJ1-5; unclear D gene. CDR1 is LGHNA, CDR2 YSLEER, per germline. The CDR3 is made up of 13 amino acids. Trimming stripped 4 bases from V and 5 bases from J, with 9 bases between. CDR3 nucleotides: TGCGCCAGCAGCCTAACAGATGATCAGCCCCAGCATTTT. Its protein is CASSLTDDQPQHF.

This chain links TRBV9 with TRBJ2-2, with D maybe TRBD2 (6 bases). This CDR3 is built from 15 residues. V lost 4 bases and J lost 6, with 16 bases in between. CDR1 is SGDLS and CDR2 is YYNGEE in the germline V gene. CDR3 in amino acids: CASSPRLGGPGELFF. For the CDR3, the DNA is TGTGCCAGCAGCCCGAGACTAGGAGGACCCGGGGAGCTGTTTTTT.

This rearrangement joins TRBV5-4 to TRBJ2-2; TRBD2 matches 9 bases. CDR1 and CDR2 (germline): SGHNT, YYREEE (reference sequence). CDR3 length equals 16 residues. V shed 0 bases, J shed 4 bases, and the junction held 4 bases outside the gene matches. CDR3 in amino acids: CASSLAQRGVTGELFF. The CDR3 nucleotides read TGTGCCAGCAGCTTGGCCCAGCGGGGGGTCACCGGGGAGCTGTTTTTT. The whole variable domain, filled in from reference TRBV5-4 and TRBJ2-2, reads ETGVTQSPTHLIKTRGQQVTLRCSSQSGHNTVSWYQQALGQGPQFIFQYYREEENGRGNFPPRFSGLQFPNYSSELNVNALELDDSALYLCASSLAQRGVTGELFFGEGSRLTVL.

V gene TRBV6-5 combines with J gene TRBJ2-7; no definite D call. The CDR3 runs to 13 residues. V dropped 5 bases and J dropped 4 bases, with 12 bases sitting between them. Per germline, CDR1 MNHEY and CDR2 SVGAGI. The CDR3 loop reads CASSEALGYEQYF. The CDR3 bases are TGTGCCAGCAGTGAAGCGCTAGGTTACGAGCAGTACTTC.

V usage is TRBV11-2 and J usage is TRBJ2-7, with a weak D call TRBD2 (6 bases). With 1 base removed from V and 7 bases from J, the gap between germline ends came to 11 bases. The CDR3 is 13 residues long. Germline assignment: CDR1 SGHAT and CDR2 FQNNGV. In DNA form, the CDR3 reads TGTGCCAGCAGCTTAGGGGGCGGGGAGGAGCAGTACTTC. Translating it yields CASSLGGGEEQYF.

This clone was seen more than once but under ten times. The J gene is TRBJ1-1, the V gene TRBV6-4; D call uncertain. V dropped 6 bases and J dropped 5 bases, with 19 bases sitting between them. The CDR3 is 15 residues long. Germline V gene lookup returns CDR1 MRHNA and CDR2 SNTAGT. CDR3 sequence (DNA): TGTGCCAGCAGCCCCTCCAGCCGGGGAGGGACTGAAGCTTTCTTT. Its translation is CASSPSSRGGTEAFF.

V usage is TRBV4-3 and J usage is TRBJ2-1, with 8 bases lining up with TRBD1. The CDR3 runs to 16 residues. The germline V gene has CDR1 LGHNA and CDR2 YSLEER. The V and J ends lost 0 bases and 4 bases, in that order; junction bases with no gene match: 5. The CDR3 loop reads CASSQERQGFYNEQFF. DNA for the CDR3: TGCGCCAGCAGCCAAGAAAGACAGGGGTTTTACAATGAGCAGTTCTTC.

The chain links TRBV2 to TRBJ2-3, with 7 bases aligning to TRBD2. Losses at the gene ends were 2 bases for V and 6 bases for J; bases not matched to a gene: 8. The CDR3 contains 15 residues. CDR1 and CDR2 (germline): SNHLY, FYNNEI. The CDR3 region is CASSETRYSGDTQYF. DNA of the CDR3: TGTGCCAGCAGTGAAACTCGTTATAGCGGGGATACGCAGTATTTT.

The chain couples TRBV11-3 to TRBJ2-1, with 8 bases identical to TRBD2. The junction had 8 bases not matched to a gene; V was cut back by 5 bases and J by 5 bases. The CDR3 covers 15 residues. From germline, CDR1 is SGHNT and CDR2 YENEEA. The CDR3 bases are TGTGCCAGCAGCCTAGGGGCGGGGGGCCACAATGAGCAGTTCTTC. Its translation is CASSLGAGGHNEQFF.

The rearrangement joins TRBV11-2 to TRBJ2-4; 8 bases agree with TRBD1. The V gene's germline CDR1 is SGHAT and CDR2 FQNNGV. J gave up 7 bases and V 5 bases, and 7 bases lay outside the gene matches. This CDR3 is built from 14 residues. The DNA of the CDR3 is TGTGCCAGCAGCCCCTCGGACAGGGTCAACATTCAGTACTTC. It codes for CASSPSDRVNIQYF.

The rearrangement links TRBV6-5 to TRBJ2-7, with TRBD1 as a possible D gene (5 bases). CDR3 length: 14 amino acids. Between the trimmed V and J ends, which lost 4 bases and 0 bases, there was a span of 10 bases. Germline-derived CDR1 and CDR2 are MNHEY and SVGAGI. The CDR3 coding sequence is TGTGCCAGCAGTTTTGGCCAGGGCTCCTACGAGCAGTACTTC. This translates into CASSFGQGSYEQYF.

The rearrangement joins TRBV15 to TRBJ1-4, with TRBD1 identical over 8 bases. The junction had 7 bases not matched to a gene; V was cut back by 4 bases and J by 6 bases. CDR3 length: 15 residues. The germline gives CDR1 LNHNV, CDR2 YYDKDF (reference sequence). The CDR3 loop is CATSIRQGPHEKLFF. The CDR3 coding sequence is TGTGCCACCAGCATTCGACAGGGGCCTCATGAAAAACTGTTTTTT.

V usage is TRBV5-6 and J usage is TRBJ2-7; no definite D call. The germline V and J ends were trimmed by 2 bases and 2 bases, with 5 bases remaining between them. CDR3 size: 12 residues. Germline V CDR1 and CDR2: SGHDT, YYEEEE. DNA of the CDR3: TGTGCCAGCAGCTTTCTAGCCTACGAGCAGTACTTC. It is translated as CASSFLAYEQYF. The complete variable domain, with remaining parts taken from reference TRBV5-6 and TRBJ2-7, reads DAGVTQSPTHLIKTRGQQVTLRCSPKSGHDTVSWYQQALGQGPQFIFQYYEEEERQRGNFPDRFSGHQFPNYSSELNVNALLLGDSALYLCASSFLAYEQYFGPGTRLTVT.

The chain has TRBV6-6 and TRBJ1-3; 7 bases match TRBD1. The CDR3 totals 13 residues. The germline V gene encodes CDR1 MNHNY and CDR2 SVGAGI (reference sequence). The junction had 7 bases not matched to a gene; V was cut back by 0 bases and J by 14 bases. For the CDR3, the DNA is TGTGCCAGCAGTTACTCCGGGACAGCTACCTTATATTTT. Translating gives CASSYSGTATLYF.

This clone was found once. The V gene is TRBV7-6, the J gene TRBJ1-4, with TRBD1 matching over 10 bases. Trimming removed 3 bases from V and 0 bases from J; junction bases left unmatched: 16. The CDR3 spans 21 residues. Germline values: CDR1 SGHVS, CDR2 FNYEAQ. CDR3 nucleotides: TGTGCCAGCAGCTTGATTACGGTTCGGGACAGGGGACATACAACTAATGAAAAACTGTTTTTT. As protein: CASSLITVRDRGHTTNEKLFF.

The chain recombines TRBV28 with TRBJ1-1; D not resolved. The CDR3 totals 11 residues. CDR1 is MDHEN, CDR2 SYDVKM, per germline. V was clipped by 3 bases and J by 5 bases, with 4 bases between them. CDR3 sequence: CASSFGTEAFF. In nucleotides, the CDR3 is TGTGCCAGCAGTTTCGGGACTGAAGCTTTCTTT.

The genes are TRBV5-1 and TRBJ2-2; perhaps TRBD2 as D (5 bases). CDR1 is SGHRS, CDR2 YFSETQ, per germline. CDR3 length: 13 residues. V gave up 3 bases and J gave up 7 bases, with 10 bases separating them. CDR3 region: CASSSTRYGELFF. In DNA form, the CDR3 reads TGCGCCAGCAGCTCAACTAGGTACGGGGAGCTGTTTTTT.

The chain combines TRBV6-7 with TRBJ1-4; possibly TRBD1 for D (6 bases). TRBV6-7 is flagged as an ORF with uncertain function. Trimming shortened V by 8 bases and J by 6 bases, and 16 bases separated the two germline ends. This CDR3 is built from 14 residues. The CDR3 sequence: CASPKRGADEKLFF. DNA for the CDR3: TGTGCCAGCCCTAAACGGGGGGCCGATGAAAAACTGTTTTTT.

The V and J genes are TRBV9 and TRBJ2-7, with a possible D match to TRBD1 (6 bases). The CDR3 is 14 amino acids. Germline V gene lookup returns CDR1 SGDLS and CDR2 YYNGEE. Between the trimmed V and J ends, which lost 4 bases and 2 bases, there was a span of 13 bases. The CDR3 region has the DNA TGTGCCAGCAGCCCCGGGACAATGCCCTACGAGCAGTACTTC. Its translation: CASSPGTMPYEQYF.

V and J are TRBV19 and TRBJ1-2, with 7 bases lining up with TRBD1. The CDR3 runs to 14 residues. Per germline, CDR1 LNHDA and CDR2 SQIVND (reference sequence). J gave up 0 bases and V 3 bases, and 1 base lay outside the gene matches. This CDR3 is CASSMGQTNYGYTF. CDR3 nucleotides: TGTGCCAGTAGTATGGGACAGACTAACTATGGCTACACCTTC. Combining the CDR3 with reference TRBV19 and TRBJ1-2 gives the whole variable domain DGGITQSPKYLFRKEGQNVTLSCEQNLNHDAMYWYRQDPGQGLRLIYYSQIVNDFQKGDIAEGYSVSREKKESFPLTVTSAQKNPTAFYLCASSMGQTNYGYTFGSGTRLTVV.

The chain links TRBV19 to TRBJ1-5, with D perhaps TRBD1 (5 bases). The length of the CDR3 is 15 residues. Per the germline V gene, CDR1 is LNHDA and CDR2 is SQIVND (reference sequence). Trimming shortened V by 0 bases and J by 3 bases, and 9 bases separated the two germline ends. The CDR3 region is CASSIDAGFNQPQHF. The CDR3 region has the DNA TGTGCCAGTAGTATAGACGCAGGGTTCAATCAGCCCCAGCATTTT.

The V and J genes are TRBV19 and TRBJ1-1; tentative D call: TRBD1 (5 bases). V was shortened by 5 bases and J by 8 bases, with 12 bases between the two germline ends. CDR3 length: 12 residues. Germline CDR1 LNHDA, CDR2 SQIVND (reference sequence). CDR3 in amino acids: CASSQRGLEAFF. In DNA form, the CDR3 reads TGTGCCAGTAGTCAAAGGGGATTAGAAGCTTTCTTT. The whole variable domain, remainder taken from reference TRBV19 and TRBJ1-1, is DGGITQSPKYLFRKEGQNVTLSCEQNLNHDAMYWYRQDPGQGLRLIYYSQIVNDFQKGDIAEGYSVSREKKESFPLTVTSAQKNPTAFYLCASSQRGLEAFFGQGTRLTVV.

The chain is built from TRBV7-2 and TRBJ2-3, with 10 bases fitting TRBD2. CDR3 length equals 18 residues. V lost 4 bases to trimming and J lost 0 bases; unmatched junction nucleotides: 10. Germline loops: CDR1 SGHTA, CDR2 FQGNSA. The CDR3 DNA follows: TGTGCCAGCAGCTCCGATAGCGGGGGGACGGCTAGCACAGATACGCAGTATTTT. This translates into CASSSDSGGTASTDTQYF.

The rearrangement joins TRBV27 to TRBJ2-3; TRBD2 aligns across 7 bases. This CDR3 comprises 16 residues. Germline-derived CDR1 and CDR2 are MNHEY and SMNVEV (reference sequence). J lost 4 bases, V lost 2 bases, and 9 bases had no gene match. The DNA for the CDR3 is TGTGCCAGCAGTTTAGACGCGGGCCGGGGGGCAGATACGCAGTATTTT. Translation: CASSLDAGRGADTQYF.

The chain joins TRBV19 to TRBJ2-5; D is perhaps TRBD1 (6 bases). Germline V gene lookup returns CDR1 LNHDA and CDR2 SQIVND (reference sequence). This CDR3 spans 16 amino acids. The V end was cut by 6 bases, the J end by 5 bases, with 22 bases between. The CDR3 DNA sequence: TGTGCCAGTAGCCCCTCGGGGACCCCGAGGGGGGAGACCCAGTACTTC. Its protein product is CASSPSGTPRGETQYF.

The chain joins TRBV28 to TRBJ2-1, with a weak D call TRBD1 (5 bases). Germline CDR1 and CDR2: MDHEN and SYDVKM. The CDR3 length is 13 residues. Trimming left V 6 bases short and J 6 bases short, with 12 bases between. The CDR3 loop reads CASSRDFGNEQFF. The CDR3 DNA sequence: TGTGCCAGCAGCAGGGATTTTGGCAATGAGCAGTTCTTC. Using reference TRBV28 and TRBJ2-1 for the parts outside the CDR3, the full variable domain is DVKVTQSSRYLVKRTGEKVFLECVQDMDHENMFWYRQDPGLGLRLIYFSYDVKMKEKGDIPEGYSVSREKKERFSLILESASTNQTSMYLCASSRDFGNEQFFGPGTRLTVL.

The V call is TRBV7-2, the J call TRBJ2-3, with TRBD2 matching over 9 bases. The CDR3 is 14 residues long. V lost 5 bases, J lost 4 bases, and 4 bases stayed unmatched. Germline CDR1 is SGHTA and CDR2 is FQGNSA. CDR3 DNA: TGTGCCAGCAGCCAGGGACTAGCTGCAGATACGCAGTATTTT. It translates to CASSQGLAADTQYF.